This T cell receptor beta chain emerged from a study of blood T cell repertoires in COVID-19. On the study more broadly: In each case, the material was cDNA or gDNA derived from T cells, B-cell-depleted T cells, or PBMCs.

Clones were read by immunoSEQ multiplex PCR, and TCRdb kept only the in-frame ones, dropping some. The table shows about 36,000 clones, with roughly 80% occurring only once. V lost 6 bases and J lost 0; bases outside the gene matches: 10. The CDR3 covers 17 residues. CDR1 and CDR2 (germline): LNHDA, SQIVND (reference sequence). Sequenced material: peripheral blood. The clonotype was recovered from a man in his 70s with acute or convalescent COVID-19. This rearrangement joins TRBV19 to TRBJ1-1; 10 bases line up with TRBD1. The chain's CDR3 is CASRPGQGGVVNTEAFF. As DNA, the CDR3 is TGTGCCAGTAGACCCGGACAGGGGGGGGTGGTGAACACTGAAGCTTTCTTT.